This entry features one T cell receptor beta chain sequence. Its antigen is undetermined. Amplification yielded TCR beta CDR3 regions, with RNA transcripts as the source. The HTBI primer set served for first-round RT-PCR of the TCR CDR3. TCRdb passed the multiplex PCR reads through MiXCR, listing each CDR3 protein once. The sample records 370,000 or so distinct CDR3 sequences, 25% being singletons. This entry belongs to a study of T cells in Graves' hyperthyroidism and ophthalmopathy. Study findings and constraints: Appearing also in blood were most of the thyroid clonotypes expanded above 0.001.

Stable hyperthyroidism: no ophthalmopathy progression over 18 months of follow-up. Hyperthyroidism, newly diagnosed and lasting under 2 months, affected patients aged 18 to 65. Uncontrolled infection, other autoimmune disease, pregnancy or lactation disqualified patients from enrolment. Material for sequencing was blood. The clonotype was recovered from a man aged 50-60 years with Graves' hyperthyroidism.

This CDR3 is CASSLGVMGTEAFF. Here the CDR3 DNA reads TGTGCCAGCAGTTTAGGGGTCATGGGCACTGAAGCTTTCTTT. The V gene is TRBV12-3 or TRBV12-4, the J gene TRBJ1-1; D is unresolved. The CDR3 has 14 residues. V lost 1 base and J lost 4, with 10 bases in between.